Sequencing of this T cell receptor (beta chain) was carried out in a study of blood T cell repertoires in COVID-19. Study-level background: Material from acute and convalescent COVID-19 was sourced from the United States, Italy and Spain.

This table comes from immunoSEQ multiplex PCR, and its TCRdb copy is limited to in-frame clones, with some not included. The profile covers tens of thousands of clones, with roughly 87% appearing a single time and less than 5% taken by the ten largest. Germline loops: CDR1 SNHLY, CDR2 FYNNEI. The CDR3 totals 14 residues. Trimming took 3 bases from V and 2 from J, leaving 10 bases between them. The chain has TRBV2 and TRBJ1-1; perhaps TRBD1 as D (6 bases). Sequenced material: peripheral blood. This TCR was sampled from a woman aged 80 or over with acute or convalescent COVID-19. In DNA form, the CDR3 reads TGTGCCAGCAGTGAGAGCAGGGGAAACACTGAAGCTTTCTTT. Its protein is CASSESRGNTEAFF.